This T cell receptor beta chain was observed in a study of GPR56 and killer-like receptors on CD4 memory cells (dated by TCRdb to between 2018 and 2020). Background for the entire study: The study proposed that progressive acquisition of KLRB1, KLRG1, GPR56 and then KLRF1 marks human CD4+ memory T-cell differentiation and cytokine production potential. The study described its healthy blood donors as age-matched to the liver disease patients, who had a median age of approximately 67 years. Broad study findings and their caveats: Rather than full repertoires, the diversity and similarity analyses used only the 100 most expanded clones in each population. Clonal frequency was low in the marker-negative population and increased progressively along the proposed pathway, with TCRbeta diversity decreasing accordingly. The authors took the finding that clones dominating late populations 4 and 5 were also present in early populations 1 and 2 as evidence for linear differentiation. TCR repertoire overlap was especially strong between late populations 4 and 5, and population 3 also partly overlapped.

Sequencing instrument: Illumina HiSeq 2500. Sequencing libraries were built by amplifying the recombined TCRbeta locus with a previously published PCR protocol. In the paper's pipeline: Any read whose average quality score fell below 30 was discarded, and IMSEQ was used to process the reads that remained. Clonotypes were defined by Vbeta gene, Jbeta gene and CDR3 amino acid sequence. The Morisita-Horn index, computed on the top 100 expanded clones, was used to quantify repertoire overlap between populations. Renyi diversity profiles calculated on the top 100 expanded clones were used to assess clonal diversity. Following TCRdb reprocessing, every CDR3 protein sequence forms one entry, and DNA is not provided. The V and J calls and clone size come from TCRdb's table, not from the authors' own analysis. The sample has over a thousand distinct CDR3 sequences on record. The ten largest clonotypes hold more than 10% of the sample.

The CDR3, from cysteine to phenylalanine, totals 14 residues. Only the protein is on record. The germline V gene encodes CDR1 SQVTM and CDR2 ANQGSEA. This clonotype is large (0.1 to 1%) as judged by frequency; no count is noted. Its antigen has not been determined. Five KLR/GPR56-defined CD4+ populations were enriched by fluorescence-activated cell sorting before TCRbeta sequencing. TCRbeta repertoires of five CD4+ T-cell subsets defined by KLRB1, KLRG1, GPR56 and KLRF1 expression were sequenced to test a linear memory differentiation pathway. TCR-sequenced cells came from peripheral blood of healthy control individuals, reported as five donors in the TCRbeta analysis figure. Heparinized peripheral blood was collected and all samples were processed within one hour of retrieval. To isolate peripheral blood mononuclear cells, blood was diluted 1:2 in PBS and put through Biocoll density gradient centrifugation at room temperature. Before flow sorting, CD4+ T cells were enriched from freshly isolated PBMCs by magnetic sorting with anti-CD4 MicroBeads. A BD FACSAria II was used to sort CD4+ T cells, enriched from the PBMCs of healthy donors, according to marker expression. For surface staining, the researchers used Miltenyi Biotec antibodies: anti-KLRB1 clone 191B8, anti-KLRF1 clone 4A4.D10 and anti-KLRG1 clone REA261.

The chain couples TRBV29-1 to TRBJ1-3. Source material: memory CD4+ T cells from blood. The TCR was taken from a human donor in good health. The CDR3 has the sequence CSVVDSLTGNTIYF.